The TCR beta chain under discussion was sequenced for a study of blood T cells in healthy people across ages. Study conclusions and caveats: Older individuals had lower TCR beta diversity per million T cells (the decline was roughly linear). It was the long-lived donors that had more naive CD4+ cells and higher diversity than aged donors.

This CDR3 contains 18 residues. CDR1 is SGDLS and CDR2 is YYNGEE in the germline V gene. V was pared by 0 bases and J by 5 bases, with 21 bases between. For this clonotype: Its specificity is not known.

Then a second PCR, running roughly 7 to 11 cycles, was carried out with a sample-barcoded 5' primer and a J-beta primer mix. Per sample, CDR3-containing paired-end reads numbered at least 3 million. TCRdb processed the 5' RACE reads anew with MiXCR; each CDR3 protein has one entry. This sample has approximately 1,100,000 distinct CDR3 sequences; 45% occur once, and the top ten carry under 20%. V gene TRBV9 combines with J gene TRBJ2-1, with a weak D call TRBD1 (6 bases). Sequenced input: blood. This receptor was identified in a woman aged 55-75 years in good health. CDR3 region: CASSVAPGHPDPHNEQFF. The CDR3 nucleotides read TGTGCCAGCAGCGTAGCGCCGGGACATCCCGATCCCCACAATGAGCAGTTCTTC.